This TCR beta chain was documented in a study of CD8+CD57+ T cells in acquired aplastic anemia. Background on the study: On average, sorted CD4+ and CD8+ cells gave 3 to 4 ug of DNA.

The use of genomic DNA as template underpinned the TCR beta VDJ and CDR3 profiling. TCRdb re-called the reads through MiXCR, storing one row per CDR3 protein. Of about 190,000 distinct CDR3 sequences listed, roughly 56% were seen once; the top ten hold 15% to 20%. The CDR3 runs to 17 residues. V dropped 5 bases and J dropped 3 bases, with 25 bases sitting between them. Germline values: CDR1 SQVTM, CDR2 ANQGSEA. Broader study findings: The number of CD8+ CDR3 sequences shared by patients and controls was roughly 31.

In regard to this clonotype: No antigen is known for it.

The sequence derives from a human donor in good health, serving as a control. Sequenced input: sorted CD4+, CD8+, or CD8+CD57+ T cells (not recorded which) from PBMCs. This chain connects TRBV29-1 to TRBJ1-2; a weak D match, TRBD1 (6 bases). This chain's CDR3 is CSVRGSFSGRGDYGYTF. In nucleotides, the CDR3 is TGCAGCGTTCGCGGTTCTTTTAGTGGCAGGGGCGACTATGGCTACACCTTC.